A selection of T cell receptor beta chains follows, all from one sample in a study of cytomegalovirus exposure and HLA in healthy donors. Assay: immunoSEQ multiplex PCR; the TCRdb copy retains only in-frame clones and omits some. The specimen's table records approximately 150,000 clones. Sequences were obtained from PBMCs. Source of these receptors: a woman aged 45-60 years in good health and CMV-seronegative. Each CDR3 is given with its conserved first and last residue. D genes are given only for firm matches.

v_call: TRBV6-6; j_call: TRBJ1-5; d_call: NA; cdr3_aa: CASSLPGQPQHF
v_call: TRBV6-1; j_call: TRBJ2-1; d_call: TRBD2; cdr3_aa: CASYGTSGGEQFF
v_call: TRBV28; j_call: TRBJ2-7; d_call: TRBD1; cdr3_aa: CASSVSGTGSREQYF
v_call: TRBV5-1; j_call: TRBJ2-6; d_call: NA; cdr3_aa: CASSLEGGAGANVLTF
v_call: TRBV11-2; j_call: TRBJ2-1; d_call: TRBD2; cdr3_aa: CASSSGTSGGAAYNEQFF
v_call: TRBV7-3; j_call: TRBJ2-7; d_call: NA; cdr3_aa: CASSLQPGYEQYF
v_call: TRBV13; j_call: TRBJ2-3; d_call: TRBD2; cdr3_aa: CASSSPTSSSTDTQYF
v_call: TRBV28; j_call: TRBJ2-1; d_call: NA; cdr3_aa: CASSGGASGYNEQFF
v_call: TRBV7-2; j_call: TRBJ2-7; d_call: TRBD1; cdr3_aa: CASSEQGAAGEQYF
v_call: TRBV9; j_call: TRBJ2-7; d_call: TRBD1; cdr3_aa: CASSGRTGTGGYEQYF
v_call: TRBV5-8; j_call: TRBJ1-1; d_call: NA; cdr3_aa: CASSSGKAGRTEAFF
v_call: TRBV7-6; j_call: TRBJ2-6; d_call: NA; cdr3_aa: CASSPGTGANVLTF
v_call: TRBV5-1; j_call: TRBJ2-1; d_call: TRBD1; cdr3_aa: CASSSTGGNYNEQFF
v_call: TRBV7-2; j_call: TRBJ2-7; d_call: TRBD1; cdr3_aa: CASRLTGTHEQYF
v_call: TRBV15; j_call: TRBJ2-3; d_call: TRBD1; cdr3_aa: CAASSIPGQGADTQYF
v_call: TRBV19; j_call: TRBJ2-5; d_call: NA; cdr3_aa: CASSIVKTSGETQYF
v_call: TRBV5-1; j_call: TRBJ2-5; d_call: NA; cdr3_aa: CASSLQVTQETQYF
v_call: TRBV9; j_call: TRBJ2-6; d_call: TRBD1; cdr3_aa: CASSADRDSGANVLTF
v_call: TRBV28; j_call: TRBJ1-2; d_call: NA; cdr3_aa: CAIKPPGVYGYTF
v_call: TRBV29-1; j_call: TRBJ1-1; d_call: NA; cdr3_aa: CSVRKGENTEAFF
v_call: TRBV6-6; j_call: TRBJ1-4; d_call: NA; cdr3_aa: CASSYPTGITNEKLFF
v_call: TRBV15; j_call: TRBJ2-3; d_call: TRBD2; cdr3_aa: CATSLLAGLSGRDTQYF
v_call: TRBV19; j_call: TRBJ1-2; d_call: TRBD1; cdr3_aa: CASSKRTGEDYGYTF
v_call: TRBV9; j_call: TRBJ2-7; d_call: TRBD2; cdr3_aa: CASSPKGRGVDEQYF